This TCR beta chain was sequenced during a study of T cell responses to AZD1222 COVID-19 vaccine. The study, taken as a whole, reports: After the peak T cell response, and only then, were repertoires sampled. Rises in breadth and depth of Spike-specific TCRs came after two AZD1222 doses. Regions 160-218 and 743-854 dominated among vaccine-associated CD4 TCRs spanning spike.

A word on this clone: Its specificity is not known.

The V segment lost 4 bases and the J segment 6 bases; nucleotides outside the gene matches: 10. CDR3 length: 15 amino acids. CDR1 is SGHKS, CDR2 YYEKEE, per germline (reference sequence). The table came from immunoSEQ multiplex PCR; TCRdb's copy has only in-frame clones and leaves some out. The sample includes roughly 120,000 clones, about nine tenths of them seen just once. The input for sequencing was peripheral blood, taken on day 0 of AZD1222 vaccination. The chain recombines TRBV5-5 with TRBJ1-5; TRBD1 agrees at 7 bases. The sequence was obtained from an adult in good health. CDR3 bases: TGTGCCAGCAGCCCTCGCTCAGGGGGAGGTCAGCCCCAGCATTTT. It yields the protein CASSPRSGGGQPQHF.